Listed below are T cell receptor beta chains from one sample, sequenced in a study of blood T cell repertoires in COVID-19. Sequencing used immunoSEQ multiplex PCR; TCRdb keeps in-frame clones, though not all of them. The repertoire holds about 360,000 clones, with 85% to 90% as singletons. Sequencing was carried out using peripheral blood. The source is a human donor in a cohort sampled during active COVID-19. CDR3s include the opening cysteine and the closing phenylalanine or tryptophan. A D gene is named only where the DNA matches it firmly. Part of the rows lack a size; the others show once, few, many or a class for expanded clones.

J gene,D gene,CDR3 length,clone size,V gene,CDR3 DNA,CDR3 protein
TRBJ2-5,TRBD2,16,.,TRBV2,TGTGCCAGCAGAGCTCCCGGGACTAGCGTTCAAGAGACCCAGTACTTC,CASRAPGTSVQETQYF
TRBJ1-5,TRBD1,13,.,TRBV5-1,TGCGCCAGCAGCTCAACAGGGGATCAGCCCCAGCATTTT,CASSSTGDQPQHF
TRBJ1-3,.,16,.,TRBV2,TGTGCTCCGATCCGGAAGGGGCCCCGCTCTGGAAACACCATATATTTT,CAPIRKGPRSGNTIYF
TRBJ1-5,.,14,.,TRBV30,TGTGCCTGGAGCTCCCGAGGAGGGAGTCAGCCCCAGCATTTT,CAWSSRGGSQPQHF
TRBJ1-5,TRBD1,14,once,TRBV6-2/TRBV6-3,TGTGCCAGCAGTTACGACAGGGACAATCAGCCCCAGCATTTT,CASSYDRDNQPQHF
TRBJ2-7,TRBD2,15,.,TRBV15,TGTGCCACCAGCAAGGGACTAGCGGACACCTACGAGCAGTACTTC,CATSKGLADTYEQYF
TRBJ2-5,.,12,once,TRBV5-1,TGCGCCAGCAGCTGGGCCCAAGAGACCCAGTACTTC,CASSWAQETQYF
TRBJ2-3,.,15,.,TRBV10-3,TGTGCCATCAGTGAGTCGTGGCGGAGCACAGATACGCAGTATTTT,CAISESWRSTDTQYF
TRBJ2-7,.,13,once,TRBV5-1,TGCGCCAGCAGTCAAAACCAGGGGCACGAGCAGTACTTC,CASSQNQGHEQYF
TRBJ1-1,.,11,.,TRBV27,TGTGCCAGCTATAGGGGGATTGAAGCTTTCTTT,CASYRGIEAFF
TRBJ2-3,TRBD2,13,.,TRBV12-3/TRBV12-4,TGTGCCAGCAGCGGACTAGCGGGAGATACGCAGTATTTT,CASSGLAGDTQYF
TRBJ1-5,.,17,.,TRBV19,TGTGCCAGTACACTTCAGGGGTTTCGTCGTAGCAATCAGCCCCAGCATTTT,CASTLQGFRRSNQPQHF
TRBJ2-1,TRBD2,14,once,TRBV6-5,TGTGCCAGCAGCCCGGAAACTAGCGGGAATAAGCAGTTCTTC,CASSPETSGNKQFF
TRBJ2-2,TRBD1,15,once,TRBV5-1,TGCGCCAGCAGCTCCACAGGGGGGAGCACCGGGGAGCTGTTTTTT,CASSSTGGSTGELFF
TRBJ2-7,TRBD2,15,.,TRBV30,TGTGCCTGGAGTTTAAGAGGACTAGCGGGAGACGAGCAGTACTTC,CAWSLRGLAGDEQYF
TRBJ2-7,TRBD1,16,.,TRBV18,TGTGCCAGCTCCCTTAACTTAGGGACAGGGAACTACGAGCAGTACTTC,CASSLNLGTGNYEQYF
TRBJ2-5,.,14,.,TRBV10-3,TGTGCCATCAGTGAGTCTTTTGTCGAGGAGACCCAGTACTTC,CAISESFVEETQYF
TRBJ2-7,TRBD2,19,once,TRBV28,TGTGCCAGCAGTCCCCTGTCCCGAACCGGGACTAGCGGGAGGGGAGAGCAGTACTTC,CASSPLSRTGTSGRGEQYF
TRBJ1-2,TRBD1,14,.,TRBV6-5,TGTGCCAGCAGTTACTCGACAGGGGGCTATGGCTACACCTTC,CASSYSTGGYGYTF
TRBJ2-3,TRBD2,16,.,TRBV3-1/TRBV3-2,TGTGCCAGCAGCCCAAGAGCGGGGGCGATCGAAGATACGCAGTATTTT,CASSPRAGAIEDTQYF
TRBJ2-7,TRBD2,14,.,TRBV15,TGTGCCACCAGCAGAGGGGCGGGAGTCTACGAGCAGTACTTC,CATSRGAGVYEQYF
TRBJ2-7,.,13,.,TRBV6-1,TGTGCCAGCAGTGAACAGGCATCCTACGAGCAGTACTTC,CASSEQASYEQYF
TRBJ2-3,TRBD2,15,once,TRBV9,TGTGCCAGCAGCCTCGGACTAGCAGACACAGATACGCAGTATTTT,CASSLGLADTDTQYF
TRBJ2-5,.,17,.,TRBV4-2,TGTGCCAGCAGCCAGAGGGGGGGTCATGGAAAAGAAGAGACCCAGTACTTC,CASSQRGGHGKEETQYF